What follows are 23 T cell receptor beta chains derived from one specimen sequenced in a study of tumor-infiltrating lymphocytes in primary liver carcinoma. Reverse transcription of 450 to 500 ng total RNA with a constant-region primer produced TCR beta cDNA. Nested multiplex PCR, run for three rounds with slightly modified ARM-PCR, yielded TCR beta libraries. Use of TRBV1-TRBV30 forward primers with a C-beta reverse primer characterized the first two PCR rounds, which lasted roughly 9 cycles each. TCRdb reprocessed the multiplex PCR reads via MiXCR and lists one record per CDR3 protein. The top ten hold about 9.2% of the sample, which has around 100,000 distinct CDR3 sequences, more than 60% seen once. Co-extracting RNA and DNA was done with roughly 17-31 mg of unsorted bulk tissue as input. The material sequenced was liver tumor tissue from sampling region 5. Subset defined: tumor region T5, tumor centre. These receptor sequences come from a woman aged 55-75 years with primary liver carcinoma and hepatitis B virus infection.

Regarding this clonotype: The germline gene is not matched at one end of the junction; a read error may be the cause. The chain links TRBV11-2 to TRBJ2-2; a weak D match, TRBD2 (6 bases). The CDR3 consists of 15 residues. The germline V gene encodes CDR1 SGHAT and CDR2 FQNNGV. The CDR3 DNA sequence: TGTGCCAGCAGCCTGACTAGAGTGAGCACCGGGGAACTGTTTTTT. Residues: CASSLTRVSTGELFF.

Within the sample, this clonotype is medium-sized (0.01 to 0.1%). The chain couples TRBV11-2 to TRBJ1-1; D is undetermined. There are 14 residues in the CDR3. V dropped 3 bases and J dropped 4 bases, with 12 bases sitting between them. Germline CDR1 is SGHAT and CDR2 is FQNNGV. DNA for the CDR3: TGTGCCAGCAGCTTGAATGGGTGGAGCACTGAAGCTTTCTTT. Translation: CASSLNGWSTEAFF.

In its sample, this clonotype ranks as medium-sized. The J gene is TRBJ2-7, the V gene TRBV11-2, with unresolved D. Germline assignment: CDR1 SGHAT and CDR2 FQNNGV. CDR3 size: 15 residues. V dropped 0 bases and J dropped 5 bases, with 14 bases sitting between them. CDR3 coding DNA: TGTGCCAGCAGCTTAGAATGGTGGCAGGTCCACGAGCAGTACTTC. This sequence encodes CASSLEWWQVHEQYF.

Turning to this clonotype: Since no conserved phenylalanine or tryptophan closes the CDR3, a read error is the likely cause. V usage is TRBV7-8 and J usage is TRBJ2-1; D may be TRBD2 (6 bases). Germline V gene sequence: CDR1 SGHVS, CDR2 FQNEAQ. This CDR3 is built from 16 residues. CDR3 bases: TGTGCCAACAGCCCCGGGAGACTATCCTTTTACAATGAGCAGTTCCTC. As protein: CANSPGRLSFYNEQFL.

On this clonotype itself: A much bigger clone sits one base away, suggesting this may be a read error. DNA of the CDR3: TGTGTCAGCAGTTTGGCAGCATATGGCTACACCTTC. Protein product: CVSSLAAYGYTF. This chain joins TRBV28 and TRBJ1-2; no clear D. Germline V lookup: CDR1 MDHEN, CDR2 SYDVKM. The CDR3 is 12 residues long.

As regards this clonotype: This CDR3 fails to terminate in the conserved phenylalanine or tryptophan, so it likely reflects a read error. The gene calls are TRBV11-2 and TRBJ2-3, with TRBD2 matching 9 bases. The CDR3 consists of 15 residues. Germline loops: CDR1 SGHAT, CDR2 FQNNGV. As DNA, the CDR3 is TGTGCCAGCAGCTTAATGCGGGGGGGCATAGATACACAGTATTCT. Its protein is CASSLMRGGIDTQYS.

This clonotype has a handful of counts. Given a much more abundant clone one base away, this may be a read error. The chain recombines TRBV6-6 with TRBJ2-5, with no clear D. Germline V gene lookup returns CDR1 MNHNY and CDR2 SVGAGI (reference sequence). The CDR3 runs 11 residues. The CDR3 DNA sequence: TGTACCAGCAGTTACTTGGAGACCCAGTACTTC. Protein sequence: CTSSYLETQYF.

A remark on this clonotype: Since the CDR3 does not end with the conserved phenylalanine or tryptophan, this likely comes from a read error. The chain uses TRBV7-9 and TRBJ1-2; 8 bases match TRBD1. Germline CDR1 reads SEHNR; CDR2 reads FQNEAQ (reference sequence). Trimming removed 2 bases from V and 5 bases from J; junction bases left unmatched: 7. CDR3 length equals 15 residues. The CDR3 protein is CASSLSATGEYGYTT. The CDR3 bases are TGTGCCAGCAGCTTATCAGCGACAGGGGAATATGGCTACACCACC.

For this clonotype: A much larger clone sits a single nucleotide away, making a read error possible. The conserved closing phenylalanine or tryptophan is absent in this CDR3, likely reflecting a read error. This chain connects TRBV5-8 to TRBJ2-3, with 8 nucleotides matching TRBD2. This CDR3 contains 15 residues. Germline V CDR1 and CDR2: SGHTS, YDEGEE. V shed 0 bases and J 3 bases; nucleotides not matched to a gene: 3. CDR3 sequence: CASSLVAGGTDTQYL. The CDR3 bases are TGTGCCAGCAGCTTGGTGGCGGGAGGAACAGATACGCAGTATTTG.

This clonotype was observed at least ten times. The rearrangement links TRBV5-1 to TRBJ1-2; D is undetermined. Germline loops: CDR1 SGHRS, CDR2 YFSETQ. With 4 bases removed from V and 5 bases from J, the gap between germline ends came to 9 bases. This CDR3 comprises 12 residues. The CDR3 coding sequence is TGCGCCAGCAGCCGAGATTCATATGGCTACACCTTC. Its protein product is CASSRDSYGYTF.

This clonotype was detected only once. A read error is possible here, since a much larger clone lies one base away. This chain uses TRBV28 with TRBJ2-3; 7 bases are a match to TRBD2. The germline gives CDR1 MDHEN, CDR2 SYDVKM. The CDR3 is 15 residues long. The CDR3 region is CASNLMGGSTDTQYF. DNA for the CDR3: TGTGCCAGCAATTTAATGGGGGGGAGCACAGATACGCAGTATTTT.

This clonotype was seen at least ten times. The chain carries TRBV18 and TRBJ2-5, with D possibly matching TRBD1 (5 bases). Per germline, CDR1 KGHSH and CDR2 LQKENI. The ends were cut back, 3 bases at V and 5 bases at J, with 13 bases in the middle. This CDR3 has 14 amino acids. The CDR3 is CASSPSQAGETQYF. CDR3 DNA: TGTGCCAGCTCACCTTCACAGGCTGGGGAGACCCAGTACTTC. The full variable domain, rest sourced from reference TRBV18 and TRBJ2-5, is NAGVMQNPRHLVRRRGQEARLRCSPMKGHSHVYWYRQLPEEGLKFMVYLQKENIIDESGMPKERFSAEFPKEGPSILRIQQVVRGDSAAYFCASSPSQAGETQYFGPGTRLLVL.

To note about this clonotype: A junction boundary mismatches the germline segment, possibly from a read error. This chain's CDR3 is CTSSLPRLWDNDQFF. The CDR3 nucleotides read TGTACCAGCAGCTTGCCGAGATTATGGGACAATGATCAGTTCTTC. The genes are TRBV11-2 and TRBJ2-1, with a possible D match to TRBD1 (6 bases). Germline loops: CDR1 SGHAT, CDR2 FQNNGV. The CDR3 is 15 residues long.

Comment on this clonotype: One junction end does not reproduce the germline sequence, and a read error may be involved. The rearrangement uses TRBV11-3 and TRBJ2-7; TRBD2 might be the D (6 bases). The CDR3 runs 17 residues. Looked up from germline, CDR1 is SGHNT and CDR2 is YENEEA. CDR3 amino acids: CASSPDRAGLGTYEQHF. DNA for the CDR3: TGTGCCAGCAGCCCGGACCGGGCGGGATTAGGTACCTACGAGCAGCACTTC.

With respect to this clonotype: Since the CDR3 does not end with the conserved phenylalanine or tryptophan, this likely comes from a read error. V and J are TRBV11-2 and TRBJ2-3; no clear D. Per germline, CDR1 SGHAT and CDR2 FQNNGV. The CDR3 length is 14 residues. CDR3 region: CASSLVPQPDMQYY. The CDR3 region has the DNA TGTGCCAGCAGCTTAGTTCCACAACCAGATATGCAGTATTAT.

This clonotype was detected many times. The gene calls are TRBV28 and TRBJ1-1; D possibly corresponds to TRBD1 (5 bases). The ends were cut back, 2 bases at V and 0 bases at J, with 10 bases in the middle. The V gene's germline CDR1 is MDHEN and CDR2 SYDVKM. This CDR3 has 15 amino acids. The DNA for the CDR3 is TGTGCCAGCAGTTTAGGGACGAACATGAACACTGAAGCTTTCTTT. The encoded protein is CASSLGTNMNTEAFF.

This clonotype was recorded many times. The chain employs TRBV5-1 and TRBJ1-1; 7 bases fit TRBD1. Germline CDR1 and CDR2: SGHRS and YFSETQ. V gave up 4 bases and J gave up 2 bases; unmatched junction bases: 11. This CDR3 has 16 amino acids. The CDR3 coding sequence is TGCGCCAGCAGCCTGTCGACAGGGAACCTTAACACTGAAGCTTTCTTT. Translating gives CASSLSTGNLNTEAFF.

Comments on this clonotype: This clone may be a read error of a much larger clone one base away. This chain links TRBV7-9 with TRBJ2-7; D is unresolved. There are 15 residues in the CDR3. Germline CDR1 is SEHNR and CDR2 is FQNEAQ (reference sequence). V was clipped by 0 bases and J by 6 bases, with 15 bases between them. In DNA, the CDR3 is TGTGCCAGCAGCTTAGCGTTGGAAGCCGCCAGCGAGCAGTACTTC. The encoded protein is CASSLALEAASEQYF. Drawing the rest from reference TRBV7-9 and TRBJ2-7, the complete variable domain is DTGVSQNPRHKITKRGQNVTFRCDPISEHNRLYWYRQTLGQGPEFLTYFQNEAQLEKSRLLSDRFSAERPKGSFSTLEIQRTEQGDSAMYLCASSLALEAASEQYFGPGTRLTVT.

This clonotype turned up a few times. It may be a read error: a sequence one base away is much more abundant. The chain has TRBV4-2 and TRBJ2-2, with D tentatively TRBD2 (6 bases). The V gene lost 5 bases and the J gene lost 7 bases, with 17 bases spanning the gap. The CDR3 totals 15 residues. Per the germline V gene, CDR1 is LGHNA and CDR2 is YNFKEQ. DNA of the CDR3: TGTGCCAGCAGCTCCCGACTAGACCCGGTCGGGGAGCTGTTTTTT. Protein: CASSSRLDPVGELFF.

CDR3 in amino acids: CAILTSTSYEQYF. CDR3 DNA sequence: TGTGCCATCCTAACCTCAACCTCCTACGAGCAGTACTTC. This chain joins TRBV10-3 and TRBJ2-7, with D hard to call. This CDR3 is 13 amino acids long. Germline V gene sequence: CDR1 ENHRY, CDR2 SYGVKD. V lost 8 bases, J lost 0 bases, and 11 bases lay in between.

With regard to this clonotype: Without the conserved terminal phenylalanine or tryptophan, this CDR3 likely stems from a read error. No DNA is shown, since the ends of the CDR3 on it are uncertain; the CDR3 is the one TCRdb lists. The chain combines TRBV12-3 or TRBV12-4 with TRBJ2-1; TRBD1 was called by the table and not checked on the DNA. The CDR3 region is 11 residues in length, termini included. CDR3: CASSRQHEQLS.

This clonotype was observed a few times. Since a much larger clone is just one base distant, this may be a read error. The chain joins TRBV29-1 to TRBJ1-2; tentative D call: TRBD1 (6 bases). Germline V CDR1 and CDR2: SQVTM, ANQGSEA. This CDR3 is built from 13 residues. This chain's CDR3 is CSVGHRDSYSYTF. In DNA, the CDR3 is TGCAGCGTTGGGCACAGGGATAGCTATAGCTACACCTTC.

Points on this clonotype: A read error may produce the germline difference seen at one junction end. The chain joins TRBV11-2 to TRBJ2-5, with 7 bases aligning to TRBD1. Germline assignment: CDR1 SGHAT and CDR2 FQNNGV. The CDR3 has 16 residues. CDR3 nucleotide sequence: TGTGCCAGCAGCCTAGAAGGACAGGCTTTTTCGGAGACCCAGTACTTC. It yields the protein CASSLEGQAFSETQYF. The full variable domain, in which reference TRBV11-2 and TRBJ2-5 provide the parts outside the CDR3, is EAGVAQSPRYKIIEKRQSVAFWCNPISGHATLYWYQQILGQGPKLLIQFQNNGVVDDSQLPKDRFSAERLKGVDSTLKIQPAKLEDSAVYLCASSLEGQAFSETQYFGPGTRLLVL.